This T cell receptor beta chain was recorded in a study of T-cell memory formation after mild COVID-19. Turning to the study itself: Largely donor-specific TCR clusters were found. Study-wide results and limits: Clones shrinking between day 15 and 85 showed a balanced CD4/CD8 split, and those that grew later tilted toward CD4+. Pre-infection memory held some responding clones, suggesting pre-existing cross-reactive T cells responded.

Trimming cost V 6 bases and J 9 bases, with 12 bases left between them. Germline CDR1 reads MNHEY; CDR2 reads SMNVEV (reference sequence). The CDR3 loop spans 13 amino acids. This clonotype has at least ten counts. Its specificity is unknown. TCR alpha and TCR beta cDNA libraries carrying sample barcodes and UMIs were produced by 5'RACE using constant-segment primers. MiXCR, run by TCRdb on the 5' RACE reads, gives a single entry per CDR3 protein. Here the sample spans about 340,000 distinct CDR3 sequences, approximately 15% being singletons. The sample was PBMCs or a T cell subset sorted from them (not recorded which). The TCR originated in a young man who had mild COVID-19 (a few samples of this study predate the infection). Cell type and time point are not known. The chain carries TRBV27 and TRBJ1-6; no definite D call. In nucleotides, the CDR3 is TGTGCCAGCAGATCGAATGAGGGTTCACCCCTCCACTTT. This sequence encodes CASRSNEGSPLHF.